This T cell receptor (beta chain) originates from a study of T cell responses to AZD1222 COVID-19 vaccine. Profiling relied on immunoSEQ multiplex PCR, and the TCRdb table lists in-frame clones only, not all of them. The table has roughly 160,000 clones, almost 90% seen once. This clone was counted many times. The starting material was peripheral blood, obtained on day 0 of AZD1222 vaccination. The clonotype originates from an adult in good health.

In DNA form, the CDR3 reads TGTGCCAGCAGTTACTCGACATTTCGGCAGCCCAATCAGCCCCAGCATTTT. Its translation is CASSYSTFRQPNQPQHF. The J gene is TRBJ1-5, the V gene TRBV6-2 or TRBV6-3; D not certain. Germline lookup yields CDR1 MNHEY and CDR2 SVGEGT. V lost 0 bases and J lost 3, with 15 bases in between. The CDR3 extends over 17 amino acids.